This TCR beta chain was observed in a study of cytomegalovirus exposure and HLA in healthy donors. PCR was performed using 60 Vbeta and 13 Jbeta primers. The assay was immunoSEQ multiplex PCR, and TCRdb's table has in-frame clones only and misses some. The data contain 110,000 or so clones, about 72% of them seen just once; the ten biggest clones take up 4.9%. This clone was seen a single time. No antigen is known for it. Points from the study as a whole: The availability of immune exposure information extended only to CMV serostatus. Earlier analysis yielded a pattern in which most TCR beta V segments were productive about 87% or about 30% of the time.

The CDR3 consists of 14 residues. Trimming took off 3 bases at V and 5 bases at J, with 13 bases between the two ends. CDR1 and CDR2 from the germline V gene are KGHSH and LQKENI. The chain couples TRBV18 to TRBJ2-5; possible D gene TRBD2, 5 bases. Sequencing input: PBMCs. The sequence derives from a man between 50 and 59 years old in good health and CMV-seropositive. CDR3 sequence reads: CASSPWASGETQYF. The CDR3 nucleotides are TGTGCCAGCTCACCGTGGGCCTCGGGGGAGACCCAGTACTTC.